These T cell receptor beta chains were read from a single sample in a study of blood T cell repertoires in COVID-19. TCRdb's table, derived via immunoSEQ multiplex PCR, lists solely in-frame clones and lacks some. The sample comprises around 37,000 clones, 91% of which are singletons, and less than 6% rests with the top ten. The sequencing input was peripheral blood. These receptors originate from a woman over 75 with acute or convalescent COVID-19. Both conserved end residues are part of each CDR3. The D gene is left open where the match is weak. The size of a clone is reported for some rows only, either as once, few or many, or as a class for expanded clones.

j_gene: TRBJ1-2
abundance: NA
v_gene: TRBV2
d_gene: NA
CDR3aa: CASSRVLQGLYGYTF
CDR3nt: TGTGCCAGCAGTCGCGTTCTCCAGGGACTCTATGGCTACACCTTC

j_gene: TRBJ1-3
abundance: NA
v_gene: TRBV7-8
d_gene: NA
CDR3aa: CASSSGGNTIYF
CDR3nt: TGTGCCAGCAGCTCGGGTGGAAACACCATATATTTT

j_gene: TRBJ1-5
abundance: NA
v_gene: TRBV25-1
d_gene: TRBD1
CDR3aa: CASSEGQRNQPQHF
CDR3nt: TGTGCCAGCAGTGAGGGACAGCGCAATCAGCCCCAGCATTTT

j_gene: TRBJ1-2
abundance: NA
v_gene: TRBV7-9
d_gene: NA
CDR3aa: CASSLRGHGYTF
CDR3nt: TGTGCCAGCAGCTTAAGAGGGCATGGCTACACCTTC

j_gene: TRBJ2-3
abundance: NA
v_gene: TRBV5-1
d_gene: NA
CDR3aa: CASSLGELAMDTQYF
CDR3nt: TGCGCCAGCAGCTTGGGGGAGCTAGCGATGGATACGCAGTATTTT

j_gene: TRBJ1-5
abundance: NA
v_gene: TRBV6-5
d_gene: TRBD1
CDR3aa: CASSPLGQGYQPQHF
CDR3nt: TGTGCCAGCAGTCCCCTGGGACAGGGCTATCAGCCCCAGCATTTT

j_gene: TRBJ2-3
abundance: once
v_gene: TRBV5-1
d_gene: NA
CDR3aa: CASSPIAGSNTQYF
CDR3nt: TGCGCCAGCAGCCCCATTGCCGGGTCGAATACGCAGTATTTT

j_gene: TRBJ2-7
abundance: few
v_gene: TRBV4-2
d_gene: TRBD2
CDR3aa: CASSQDAVASGLSYEQYF
CDR3nt: TGTGCCAGCAGCCAAGATGCTGTAGCTAGCGGCCTCTCCTACGAGCAGTACTTC

j_gene: TRBJ1-2
abundance: NA
v_gene: TRBV6-5
d_gene: TRBD1
CDR3aa: CASRRQGLYGYTF
CDR3nt: TGTGCCAGCAGGCGACAGGGGCTCTATGGCTACACCTTC

j_gene: TRBJ1-2
abundance: NA
v_gene: TRBV5-4
d_gene: NA
CDR3aa: CASSLNREYGYTF
CDR3nt: TGTGCCAGCAGCTTGAACAGGGAGTATGGCTACACCTTC

j_gene: TRBJ1-4
abundance: NA
v_gene: TRBV7-2
d_gene: TRBD1
CDR3aa: CASSAGGINEKLFF
CDR3nt: TGTGCCAGCAGCGCAGGGGGCATTAATGAAAAACTGTTTTTT

j_gene: TRBJ2-1
abundance: once
v_gene: TRBV18
d_gene: TRBD2
CDR3aa: CASSTGLAGNNEQFF
CDR3nt: TGTGCCAGCTCAACGGGACTAGCGGGGAACAATGAGCAGTTCTTC

j_gene: TRBJ2-5
abundance: once
v_gene: TRBV5-1
d_gene: TRBD2
CDR3aa: CASSFGTSGGRETQYF
CDR3nt: TGCGCCAGCAGCTTCGGGACTAGCGGGGGGCGAGAGACCCAGTACTTC

j_gene: TRBJ2-7
abundance: NA
v_gene: TRBV5-4
d_gene: TRBD1
CDR3aa: CASSYDAGGEQYF
CDR3nt: TGTGCCAGCAGCTACGATGCAGGGGGCGAGCAGTACTTC

j_gene: TRBJ2-7
abundance: NA
v_gene: TRBV5-1
d_gene: TRBD2
CDR3aa: CASSLAPPGSGASYEQYF
CDR3nt: TGCGCCAGCAGCTTGGCGCCCCCGGGTAGCGGGGCCTCCTACGAGCAGTACTTC

j_gene: TRBJ2-5
abundance: NA
v_gene: TRBV2
d_gene: NA
CDR3aa: CASSPRTRQEVDF
CDR3nt: TGTGCCAGCAGTCCTAGAACCCGCCAGGAGGTGGACTTC

j_gene: TRBJ2-1
abundance: NA
v_gene: TRBV6-6
d_gene: NA
CDR3aa: CASSPNRLENNEQFF
CDR3nt: TGTGCCAGCAGCCCCAACAGACTAGAAAACAATGAGCAGTTCTTC

j_gene: TRBJ1-3
abundance: NA
v_gene: TRBV4-1
d_gene: NA
CDR3aa: CASGESPSGNTIYF
CDR3nt: TGCGCCAGCGGAGAGAGCCCCTCTGGAAACACCATATATTTT

j_gene: TRBJ2-7
abundance: NA
v_gene: TRBV5-1
d_gene: TRBD1
CDR3aa: CASSPKPLPGTGGEQYF
CDR3nt: TGCGCCAGCAGTCCAAAGCCCTTGCCCGGGACAGGGGGCGAGCAGTACTTC

j_gene: TRBJ1-2
abundance: NA
v_gene: TRBV4-1
d_gene: NA
CDR3aa: CASSQDEIGGYGYTF
CDR3nt: TGCGCCAGCAGCCAAGATGAGATCGGGGGCTATGGCTACACCTTC

j_gene: TRBJ1-1
abundance: NA
v_gene: TRBV20-1
d_gene: NA
CDR3aa: CSAFSQGEAFF
CDR3nt: TGCAGTGCTTTTTCTCAGGGTGAAGCTTTCTTT

j_gene: TRBJ2-7
abundance: NA
v_gene: TRBV18
d_gene: NA
CDR3aa: CASSPRSSYEQYF
CDR3nt: TGTGCCAGCTCACCGCGAAGCTCCTACGAGCAGTACTTC

j_gene: TRBJ2-1
abundance: NA
v_gene: TRBV7-3
d_gene: NA
CDR3aa: CASSVSGSPNEQFF
CDR3nt: TGTGCCAGCAGCGTTAGCGGATCCCCCAATGAGCAGTTCTTC

j_gene: TRBJ1-2
abundance: few
v_gene: TRBV5-4
d_gene: NA
CDR3aa: CASSSNRVNYGYTF
CDR3nt: TGTGCCAGCAGCTCAAACAGGGTTAACTATGGCTACACCTTC

j_gene: TRBJ2-7
abundance: NA
v_gene: TRBV5-4
d_gene: TRBD1
CDR3aa: CASTRQGSSYEQYF
CDR3nt: TGTGCCAGCACGCGACAGGGGAGCTCCTACGAGCAGTACTTC

j_gene: TRBJ1-2
abundance: NA
v_gene: TRBV6-2/TRBV6-3
d_gene: NA
CDR3aa: CASSSAGDYPNYGYTF
CDR3nt: TGTGCCAGCAGTTCGGCAGGGGACTACCCTAACTATGGCTACACCTTC

j_gene: TRBJ2-2
abundance: few
v_gene: TRBV27
d_gene: TRBD1
CDR3aa: CASSLRTGVPGELFF
CDR3nt: TGTGCCAGCAGTTTAAGAACAGGGGTCCCCGGGGAGCTGTTTTTT

j_gene: TRBJ1-1
abundance: NA
v_gene: TRBV18
d_gene: NA
CDR3aa: CASSPDLIMNTEAFF
CDR3nt: TGTGCCAGCTCACCGGACTTGATCATGAACACTGAAGCTTTCTTT

j_gene: TRBJ2-3
abundance: NA
v_gene: TRBV6-1
d_gene: TRBD2
CDR3aa: CASSDPAGGTDTQYF
CDR3nt: TGTGCCAGCAGTGATCCAGCGGGGGGGACAGATACGCAGTATTTT

j_gene: TRBJ2-7
abundance: NA
v_gene: TRBV2
d_gene: TRBD2
CDR3aa: CASRAGLAGGTRLYEQYF
CDR3nt: TGTGCCAGCAGGGCGGGACTAGCGGGGGGTACCCGCCTTTACGAGCAGTACTTC

j_gene: TRBJ2-5
abundance: NA
v_gene: TRBV5-6
d_gene: TRBD2
CDR3aa: CASSLSGGQETQYF
CDR3nt: TGTGCCAGCAGCTTAAGCGGGGGCCAAGAGACCCAGTACTTC

j_gene: TRBJ1-2
abundance: NA
v_gene: TRBV29-1
d_gene: NA
CDR3aa: CSVEDTRRVSYGYTF
CDR3nt: TGCAGCGTTGAAGATACCCGCAGGGTCAGCTATGGCTACACCTTC

j_gene: TRBJ2-3
abundance: NA
v_gene: TRBV7-9
d_gene: TRBD2
CDR3aa: CASSSGLADTDTQYF
CDR3nt: TGTGCCAGCAGCTCCGGACTAGCGGATACAGATACGCAGTATTTT

j_gene: TRBJ1-3
abundance: NA
v_gene: TRBV7-2
d_gene: TRBD1
CDR3aa: CASSLAATGGSGNTIYF
CDR3nt: TGTGCCAGCAGCTTAGCCGCGACAGGGGGCAGTGGAAACACCATATATTTT

j_gene: TRBJ2-3
abundance: NA
v_gene: TRBV7-9
d_gene: NA
CDR3aa: CASSLAGGLGDTQYF
CDR3nt: TGTGCCAGCAGCTTAGCGGGGGGGCTGGGAGATACGCAGTATTTT

j_gene: TRBJ2-3
abundance: NA
v_gene: TRBV12-5
d_gene: TRBD2
CDR3aa: CASGQGLAGDTDTQYF
CDR3nt: TGTGCTAGTGGTCAGGGACTAGCGGGGGATACAGATACGCAGTATTTT

j_gene: TRBJ2-7
abundance: once
v_gene: TRBV5-1
d_gene: NA
CDR3aa: CASGESGPYEQYF
CDR3nt: TGCGCCAGCGGGGAGAGCGGACCCTACGAGCAGTACTTC

j_gene: TRBJ1-3
abundance: NA
v_gene: TRBV5-1
d_gene: NA
CDR3aa: CASSSGTVSGNTIYF
CDR3nt: TGCGCCAGCAGCTCGGGAACCGTCTCTGGAAACACCATATATTTT

j_gene: TRBJ1-4
abundance: NA
v_gene: TRBV15
d_gene: TRBD1
CDR3aa: CATSRVHSGQGTNEKLFF
CDR3nt: TGTGCCACCAGCAGAGTCCACTCCGGACAGGGGACTAATGAAAAACTGTTTTTT

j_gene: TRBJ2-7
abundance: NA
v_gene: TRBV5-1
d_gene: TRBD2
CDR3aa: CASSLRPSGGARHEQYF
CDR3nt: TGCGCCAGCAGCTTAAGGCCTAGCGGGGGGGCTCGACACGAGCAGTACTTC

j_gene: TRBJ1-6
abundance: NA
v_gene: TRBV5-1
d_gene: TRBD1
CDR3aa: CASSPGQGRAPLHF
CDR3nt: TGCGCCAGCAGCCCAGGACAGGGGAGGGCACCCCTCCACTTT

j_gene: TRBJ1-2
abundance: NA
v_gene: TRBV6-1
d_gene: TRBD1
CDR3aa: CASSEDWTGSGYTF
CDR3nt: TGTGCCAGCAGTGAAGATTGGACAGGGAGCGGCTACACCTTC

j_gene: TRBJ2-7
abundance: NA
v_gene: TRBV30
d_gene: NA
CDR3aa: CACRDQWYEQYF
CDR3nt: TGTGCCTGCCGGGATCAATGGTACGAGCAGTACTTC

j_gene: TRBJ1-1
abundance: NA
v_gene: TRBV19
d_gene: TRBD1
CDR3aa: CATERGRDGVAFF
CDR3nt: TGTGCCACCGAAAGGGGGCGCGATGGTGTAGCTTTCTTT

j_gene: TRBJ2-2
abundance: NA
v_gene: TRBV19
d_gene: TRBD1
CDR3aa: CASSDRGGGELFF
CDR3nt: TGTGCCAGTAGTGACAGGGGGGGCGGGGAGCTGTTTTTT

j_gene: TRBJ2-5
abundance: NA
v_gene: TRBV10-3
d_gene: TRBD1
CDR3aa: CAISESGTGGKTQYF
CDR3nt: TGTGCCATCAGTGAGTCTGGGACAGGGGGGAAGACCCAGTACTTC

j_gene: TRBJ2-5
abundance: NA
v_gene: TRBV3-1/TRBV3-2
d_gene: NA
CDR3aa: CASSQVGRGPYGETQYF
CDR3nt: TGTGCCAGCAGCCAAGTGGGGCGGGGGCCCTACGGGGAGACCCAGTACTTC

j_gene: TRBJ1-6
abundance: NA
v_gene: TRBV18
d_gene: NA
CDR3aa: CASSQGTLGTYNSPLHF
CDR3nt: TGTGCCAGCTCACAGGGGACATTGGGAACCTATAATTCACCCCTCCACTTT

j_gene: TRBJ2-1
abundance: NA
v_gene: TRBV15
d_gene: TRBD1
CDR3aa: CATTPGGTGFDEQFF
CDR3nt: TGTGCCACCACCCCCGGCGGGACAGGGTTTGATGAGCAGTTCTTC

j_gene: TRBJ1-2
abundance: NA
v_gene: TRBV5-1
d_gene: TRBD1
CDR3aa: CASSSAGTGYNGYTF
CDR3nt: TGCGCCAGCAGCTCCGCCGGGACAGGGTATAATGGCTACACCTTC